Listed here are 6 T cell receptor beta chains from one sample, sequenced in a study of beta chain features in type 1 diabetes. Expressed TCRB transcripts were sequenced because the entire RNA isolate underwent reverse transcription. This table comes from immunoSEQ multiplex PCR, and its TCRdb copy is limited to in-frame clones, with some not included. The table records more than 200,000 clones, under 20% of them present only once. Findings and caveats of the study: Among patients with Type 1 diabetes, TCRB CDR3s were moderately but significantly shorter in every one of the four CD4+ subsets.

Antigen specificity for these receptors is unknown. The specimen was naive CD4+ T cells from blood. The receptors derive from a young man with type 1 diabetes.

This clone was counted between two and nine times. The chain joins TRBV2 to TRBJ2-1, with 8 bases identical to TRBD1. V lost 3 bases and J lost 6; bases outside the gene matches: 4. Germline loops: CDR1 SNHLY, CDR2 FYNNEI. This CDR3 is built from 14 residues. The CDR3 bases are TGTGCCAGCAGTGAGCGGACAGGGACCAATGAGCAGTTCTTC. This encodes CASSERTGTNEQFF.

This clone occurred a few times. CDR3 sequence: CASSRNAGDRSTDTQYF. CDR3 DNA sequence: TGTGCCAGCAGCAGAAATGCGGGGGACAGGAGCACAGATACGCAGTATTTT. The rearrangement links TRBV4-2 to TRBJ2-3, with D maybe TRBD1 (8 bases). The germline V gene has CDR1 LGHNA and CDR2 YNFKEQ. V was trimmed by 5 bases and J by 0 bases, leaving 18 bases between them. CDR3 size: 17 residues.

The genes are TRBV23-1 and TRBJ2-1; D ambiguous. TRBV23-1 is known as an ORF, though its function is uncertain. This CDR3 has 11 residues. V was pared by 7 bases and J by 10 bases, with 11 bases between. The CDR3 coding sequence is TGCGCCAGCACGTTCACACGGGAGCAGTTCTTC. It codes for CASTFTREQFF.

This clone has just a few counts. V and J are TRBV5-1 and TRBJ2-2, with 11 bases fitting TRBD2. The CDR3 has 16 residues. V was clipped by 5 bases and J by 7 bases; unmatched bases: 10. The germline V gene has CDR1 SGHRS and CDR2 YFSETQ. This CDR3 is CASSWLAGGSGGELFF. CDR3 in DNA: TGCGCCAGCAGTTGGCTAGCGGGAGGCAGTGGCGGGGAGCTGTTTTTT.

This clone has a handful of counts. The chain employs TRBV4-3 and TRBJ2-7; 13 nucleotides match TRBD2. The CDR3 totals 18 residues. Germline V gene data show CDR1 as LGHNA and CDR2 as YSLEER. V lost 6 bases and J lost 2; bases outside the gene matches: 13. CDR3 in DNA: TGCGCCAGCAGTCGTACTCCGGGACTAGCGGGAACACCCTACGAGCAGTACTTC. Its translation: CASSRTPGLAGTPYEQYF.

J is TRBJ2-3 and V is TRBV27, with TRBD1 identical over 9 bases. Unmatched junction bases numbered 8, after V lost 4 bases and J lost 6 bases. The CDR3 has 15 residues. Germline V CDR1 and CDR2: MNHEY, SMNVEV (reference sequence). CDR3 DNA: TGTGCCAGCAGTTCGGGGACAGGGCCGGTGGATACGCAGTATTTT. Encoded protein: CASSSGTGPVDTQYF.